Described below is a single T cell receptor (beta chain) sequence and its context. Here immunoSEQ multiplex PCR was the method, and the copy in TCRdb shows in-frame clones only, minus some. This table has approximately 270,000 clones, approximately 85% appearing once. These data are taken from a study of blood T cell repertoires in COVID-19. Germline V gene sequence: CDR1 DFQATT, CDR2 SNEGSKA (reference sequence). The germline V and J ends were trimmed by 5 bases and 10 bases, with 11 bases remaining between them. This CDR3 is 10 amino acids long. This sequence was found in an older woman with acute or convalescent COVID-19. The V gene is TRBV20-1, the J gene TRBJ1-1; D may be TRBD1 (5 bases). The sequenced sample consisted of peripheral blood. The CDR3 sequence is CSAPRGRAFF. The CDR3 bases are TGCAGTGCTCCAAGGGGTAGAGCTTTCTTT.